Below, 27 T cell receptor beta chains from the same sample are listed, as sequenced in a study of patients with pleural tuberculosis (dated by TCRdb to between 2013 and 2015). Instrument on record: Illumina Genome Analyzer IIx. TCRdb applied fastp at Q25 and MiXCR to the public reads, then kept only in-frame beta chains. Every entry covers one CDR3 protein and lists the most common genes and DNA from its rows. The sample has tens of thousands of distinct CDR3 sequences on record, about 6.8% of them singletons. The ten largest clones add up to around 16% of the sample. These receptors all come from a human donor with pleural tuberculosis.

This clonotype was recorded at least ten times. The V gene is TRBV2, the J gene TRBJ2-1, with 9 bases identical to TRBD1. The junction had 4 bases not matched to a gene; V was cut back by 7 bases and J by 6 bases. CDR3 size: 13 residues. Germline CDR1 is SNHLY and CDR2 is FYNNEI. CDR3 amino acids: CASIWTGVNEQFF. The CDR3 DNA follows: TGTGCCAGCATTTGGACAGGGGTCAATGAGCAGTTCTTC.

Notes on this clonotype: One base away lies a much larger clone, so this may be a sequencing read error. This chain links TRBV5-5 with TRBJ2-1; 8 bases match TRBD2. The CDR3 is made up of 12 amino acids. Germline CDR1 and CDR2: SGHKS and YYEKEE (reference sequence). V was clipped by 4 bases and J by 10 bases; unmatched bases: 4. The CDR3 coding sequence is TGTGCCAGCAGCAGGGGACTAGTGGAGCAGTTCTTC. Amino acids: CASSRGLVEQFF.

In DNA, the CDR3 is TGTGCCAGCAGCGGAGGACAGACTCAAGAGACCCAGTACTTC. Protein sequence: CASSGGQTQETQYF. This rearrangement joins TRBV9 to TRBJ2-5, with D perhaps matching TRBD1 (6 bases). V lost 3 bases, J lost 2 bases, and 11 bases lay in between. Germline V gives CDR1 SGDLS, CDR2 YYNGEE. The CDR3 runs to 14 residues.

Many counts were recorded for this clonotype. The chain employs TRBV28 and TRBJ2-7; 12 nucleotides agree with TRBD2. This CDR3 comprises 15 residues. After removal of 3 bases from V and 5 bases from J, the junction contained 5 bases not matched to a gene. Germline lookup yields CDR1 MDHEN and CDR2 SYDVKM. CDR3 amino acids: CASSLLGLAGNEQYF. The CDR3 bases are TGTGCCAGCAGTTTGCTAGGACTAGCGGGAAACGAGCAGTACTTC. Full variable domain (outside the CDR3, taken from reference TRBV28 and TRBJ2-7): DVKVTQSSRYLVKRTGEKVFLECVQDMDHENMFWYRQDPGLGLRLIYFSYDVKMKEKGDIPEGYSVSREKKERFSLILESASTNQTSMYLCASSLLGLAGNEQYFGPGTRLTVT.

The table lists this clonotype with many counts. This chain links TRBV11-2 with TRBJ1-6; D uncertain. V lost 1 base to trimming and J lost 9 bases, with 10 bases between them. This CDR3 comprises 14 residues. Germline V gene data show CDR1 as SGHAT and CDR2 as FQNNGV. The DNA for the CDR3 is TGTGCCAGCAGCTTAGTCAGCCGCGGTTCACCCCTCCACTTT. It codes for CASSLVSRGSPLHF.

This clonotype was recorded many times. A read error may account for a junction end that differs from germline. This chain links TRBV7-7 with TRBJ2-1, with D unresolved. Looked up from germline, CDR1 is SSHAT and CDR2 is FNYEAQ (reference sequence). CDR3 length equals 13 residues. CDR3 nucleotide sequence: TGTGCTAGCAGCTTAGACTTGGCGGAGCAGCAGTTCTTC. Protein product: CASSLDLAEQQFF.

In its sample, this clonotype was seen many times. The V and J genes are TRBV5-1 and TRBJ1-1; no definite D call. The CDR3 has 14 amino acids. V lost 0 bases, J lost 2 bases, and 8 bases lay in between. The germline CDR1 and CDR2 sequences are SGHRS and YFSETQ. The CDR3 spells CASSLGSINTEAFF. As DNA, the CDR3 is TGCGCCAGCAGCTTGGGCAGCATAAACACTGAAGCTTTCTTT.

This clonotype appeared many times. CDR3 coding DNA: TGTGCCAGCAGTTACTCGCAGGTGAACACTGAAGCTTTCTTT. It codes for CASSYSQVNTEAFF. V usage is TRBV6-2 or TRBV6-3 and J usage is TRBJ1-1; D is unresolved. V was trimmed by 0 bases and J by 0 bases, leaving 5 bases between them. Per the germline V gene, CDR1 is MNHEY and CDR2 is SVGEGT. The CDR3 is made up of 14 amino acids.

This clonotype was seen at least ten times. V is TRBV13 and J is TRBJ2-1, with a weak D call TRBD2 (6 bases). The V end was cut by 5 bases, the J end by 2 bases, with 16 bases between. Germline assignment: CDR1 PRHDT and CDR2 FYEKMQ (reference sequence). This CDR3 has 16 amino acids. The CDR3 here is CASSLARRSPYNEQFF. The CDR3 DNA reads as TGTGCCAGCAGCCTAGCGAGGAGGTCTCCCTACAATGAGCAGTTCTTC.

This clonotype was seen ten or more times. The V call is TRBV11-1, the J call TRBJ1-4; D gene ambiguous. The CDR3 consists of 13 residues. CDR1 and CDR2 from the germline V gene are SGHAT and FQDESV (reference sequence). Between the trimmed V and J ends, which lost 6 bases and 6 bases, there was a span of 11 bases. The CDR3 here is CASRKEEDEKLFF. Written as DNA, the CDR3 is TGTGCCAGCAGAAAGGAGGAGGATGAAAAACTGTTTTTT.

This clonotype was counted many times. The chain links TRBV4-2 to TRBJ1-1; 8 bases are shared with TRBD1. The CDR3 contains 15 residues. Looked up from germline, CDR1 is LGHNA and CDR2 is YNFKEQ. Trimming removed 4 bases from V and 3 bases from J; junction bases left unmatched: 7. Here the CDR3 reads CASSLRQGRDTEAFF. The CDR3 DNA reads as TGTGCCAGCAGCCTCAGACAGGGGCGGGACACTGAAGCTTTCTTT.

This clonotype was picked up many times. The chain carries TRBV11-1 and TRBJ1-6, with 7 bases matching TRBD1. With V trimmed by 1 base and J by 9 bases, 3 bases remained unmatched. CDR3 length: 14 residues. Germline V gives CDR1 SGHAT, CDR2 FQDESV (reference sequence). CDR3 loop: CASSLGAGGSPLHF. The CDR3 region has the DNA TGTGCCAGCAGCTTAGGGGCAGGGGGTTCACCCCTCCACTTT.

The table lists this clonotype with many counts. The V and J genes are TRBV20-1 and TRBJ1-1; D remains ambiguous. CDR1 is DFQATT, CDR2 SNEGSKA, per germline (reference sequence). The length of the CDR3 is 13 residues. V was cut by 6 bases and J by 0 bases, with 11 bases left in between. CDR3 region: CSAPWTVNTEAFF. CDR3 bases: TGCAGTGCCCCTTGGACGGTGAACACTGAAGCTTTCTTT.

This clonotype showed up many times. The V and J genes are TRBV11-1 and TRBJ2-3, with D unresolved. V shed 7 bases and J shed 10 bases, with 24 bases lying between them. In germline, CDR1 is SGHAT, CDR2 FQDESV (reference sequence). This CDR3 has 15 amino acids. The DNA for the CDR3 is TGTGCCAGCACCACATCTCTCGTCACGACGGATGCGCAGTATTTT. Translation: CASTTSLVTTDAQYF.

This clonotype has ten or more counts. The CDR3 coding sequence is TGTGCCAGCAGTTTACCCACAACAGATACGCAGTATTTT. Its translation is CASSLPTTDTQYF. The J gene is TRBJ2-3, the V gene TRBV28; D ambiguous. The CDR3 sequence is 13 residues long. V lost 2 bases and J 3 bases, leaving 6 bases between the germline ends. Germline V lookup: CDR1 MDHEN, CDR2 SYDVKM.

V gene TRBV10-3 combines with J gene TRBJ2-7, with D perhaps being TRBD1 or TRBD2 (5 bases each). This CDR3 region has 13 residues. Germline V gene lookup returns CDR1 ENHRY and CDR2 SYGVKD. Trimming took off 3 bases at V and 4 bases at J, with 10 bases between the two ends. The CDR3 sequence is CAISDRDRYEQYV. CDR3 bases: TGTGCCATCAGTGACAGGGACCGATACGAGCAGTACGTC.

The chain employs TRBV29-1 and TRBJ1-1; D remains unclear. CDR1 is SQVTM and CDR2 is ANQGSEA in the germline V gene. V gave up 4 bases and J gave up 1 base, with 7 bases separating them. The CDR3 contains 12 residues. CDR3 region: CSVGEGNTEAFF. The DNA of the CDR3 is TGCAGCGTTGGTGAGGGGAACACTGAAGCTTTCTTT.

This clonotype was detected ten times or more. This chain connects TRBV14 to TRBJ1-2; D gene unclear. Looked up from germline, CDR1 is SGHDN and CDR2 is FVKESK. This CDR3 is 13 amino acids long. The ends were cut back, 5 bases at V and 4 bases at J, with 11 bases in the middle. CDR3 sequence: CASSYAGSYGYTF. For the CDR3, the DNA is TGTGCCAGCAGCTACGCCGGGTCCTATGGCTACACCTTC.

As to this clonotype: The germline gene is not matched at one end of the junction; a read error may be the cause. The rearrangement links TRBV19 to TRBJ1-1, with D possibly matching TRBD1 (6 bases). The germline V gene encodes CDR1 LNHDA and CDR2 SQIVND (reference sequence). The CDR3 contains 15 residues. The CDR3 coding sequence is TGTGCCGGTAGCTTCACAGGGATTGAGAACACTGAAGCTTTCTTT. Translated, it gives CAGSFTGIENTEAFF.

This clonotype occurred many times. The chain combines TRBV12-3 or TRBV12-4 with TRBJ1-3; 10 bases line up with TRBD1. The trim removed 1 base at V and 4 bases at J, leaving 4 bases unmatched. The CDR3 spans 16 residues. The CDR3 protein is CASSLVGQGTGNTIYF. CDR3 in DNA: TGTGCCAGCAGTTTAGTGGGACAGGGGACCGGAAACACCATATATTTT.

This clonotype was found many times. V gene TRBV6-1 combines with J gene TRBJ2-1, with TRBD2 matching 10 bases. Germline CDR1 and CDR2: MNHNS and SASEGT. V gave up 7 bases and J gave up 8 bases; unmatched junction bases: 8. The CDR3 is made up of 14 amino acids. CDR3 sequence (DNA): TGTGCCAGCAAAAGCGGGAGGGCCGGGGATGAGCAGTTCTTC. This translates into CASKSGRAGDEQFF.

This clonotype was detected ten times or more. This sequence joins TRBV20-1 and TRBJ2-5, with D possibly TRBD1 on 6 matching bases. This CDR3 comprises 14 residues. V gave up 4 bases and J gave up 2 bases, with 14 bases separating them. Germline V CDR1 and CDR2: DFQATT, SNEGSKA (reference sequence). CDR3: CSATEPDRQETQYF. The CDR3 DNA is TGCAGTGCTACCGAACCAGACAGGCAAGAGACCCAGTACTTC.

This clonotype was detected ten times or more. This chain connects TRBV7-3 to TRBJ1-1, with D maybe TRBD1 (5 bases). Germline V gene data show CDR1 as SGHTA and CDR2 as FQGTGA. Trimming removed 4 bases at V and 4 bases at J, with 10 bases between. The CDR3 is 13 amino acids. As DNA, the CDR3 is TGTGCCAGCAGCTCCGGGACTTTCACTGAAGCTTTCTTT. It is translated as CASSSGTFTEAFF.

The table lists this clonotype with many counts. The J gene is TRBJ1-5, the V gene TRBV7-6, with D maybe TRBD1 (5 bases). CDR1 and CDR2 (germline): SGHVS, FNYEAQ. V lost 3 bases to trimming and J lost 0 bases, with 9 bases between them. The CDR3 length is 15 residues. DNA for the CDR3: TGTGCCAGCAGCTTGACAGATTATAGCAATCAGCCCCAGCATTTT. Its protein product is CASSLTDYSNQPQHF.

This clonotype was detected ten times or more. CDR3 protein: CASSPHDTQYF. The CDR3 coding sequence is TGTGCCAGTAGCCCCCACGATACGCAGTATTTT. This rearrangement joins TRBV7-9 to TRBJ2-3, with no clear D. The CDR3 is 11 amino acids. CDR1 and CDR2 from the germline V gene are SEHNR and FQNEAQ (reference sequence). V lost 9 bases and J lost 6, with 10 bases in between.

In this sample, this clonotype turned up many times. The chain recombines TRBV20-1 with TRBJ1-5, with TRBD1 as a possible D gene (6 bases). V was cut by 7 bases and J by 6 bases, with 16 bases left in between. This CDR3 region has 13 residues. The germline CDR1 and CDR2 sequences are DFQATT and SNEGSKA (reference sequence). The CDR3 is CSVRGAGSQPQHF. The CDR3 DNA reads as TGCAGTGTGAGGGGGGCAGGTAGTCAGCCCCAGCATTTT.

As regards this clonotype: Given a much more abundant clone one base away, this may be a read error. The chain joins TRBV5-4 to TRBJ2-1, with a weak D call TRBD2 (5 bases). The germline V gene has CDR1 SGHNT and CDR2 YYREEE (reference sequence). This CDR3 spans 11 amino acids. The chain's CDR3 is CASTGINEQLF. In DNA, the CDR3 is TGTGCCAGCACGGGAATAAATGAGCAGCTCTTC.